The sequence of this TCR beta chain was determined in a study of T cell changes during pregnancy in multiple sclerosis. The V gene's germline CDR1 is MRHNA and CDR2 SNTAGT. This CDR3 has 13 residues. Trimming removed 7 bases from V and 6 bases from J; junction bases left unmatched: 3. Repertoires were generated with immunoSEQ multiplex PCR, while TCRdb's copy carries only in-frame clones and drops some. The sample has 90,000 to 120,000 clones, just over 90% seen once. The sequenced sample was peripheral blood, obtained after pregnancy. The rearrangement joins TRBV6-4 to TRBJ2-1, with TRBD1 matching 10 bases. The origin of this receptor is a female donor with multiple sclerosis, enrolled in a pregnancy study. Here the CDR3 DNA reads TGTGCCAGCAATCGGGACAGGGGCAATGAGCAGTTCTTC. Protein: CASNRDRGNEQFF.